Below, 25 T cell receptor beta chains from the same sample are listed, as sequenced in a study of human T cells and chemical hapten exposure (TCRdb year 2021). The sample's time point label, decoded: patch test 2, 6 weeks after DPC sensitization. Interpreted using the paper, the treatment or condition label stands for: therapeutic diphenylcyclopropenone sensitization with weekly scalp DPC. The library was produced with RACE. Sequencing took place on a NextSeq 500. TCRdb itself trimmed the public reads at Q25 with fastp, ran MiXCR and retained productive beta chains. Rows with one shared CDR3 protein collapse into an entry with the most common genes and DNA. The sample has approximately 90,000 distinct CDR3 sequences on record, approximately 10% of them singletons. Less than 2.5% of the sample lies in the top ten. The sequencing used whole blood, collected in connection with sensitization to the hapten diphenylcyclopropenone (DPC). These receptors all stem from a man aged 35-49 years with alopecia areata. Some clones in this sample may be carry-over from other donors' samples.

This clonotype came up many times. The rearrangement uses TRBV28 and TRBJ2-1, with 8 bases fitting TRBD2. V dropped 8 bases and J dropped 7; count of bases not matched to a gene: 16. The CDR3 extends over 16 amino acids. The germline V gene encodes CDR1 MDHEN and CDR2 SYDVKM. In DNA form, the CDR3 reads TGTGCCAGCGATCCGGACCATAGCGGGATATTAAATGAGCAGTTCTTC. Its protein product is CASDPDHSGILNEQFF.

This clonotype has just a few counts. The chain is built from TRBV27 and TRBJ2-7; no reliable D call. The CDR3 loop spans 18 amino acids. Germline V gene sequence: CDR1 MNHEY, CDR2 SMNVEV (reference sequence). Trimming took 5 bases from V and 0 from J, leaving 23 bases between them. CDR3 loop: CASSRKPENTQYSYEQYV. Here the CDR3 DNA reads TGTGCCAGCAGTCGGAAACCGGAGAATACCCAATACTCCTACGAGCAGTACGTC.

The chain combines TRBV25-1 with TRBJ1-2, with D possibly matching TRBD1 (6 bases). CDR3 length equals 17 residues. Germline CDR1 MGHDK, CDR2 SYGVNS. Trimming removed 6 bases from V and 4 bases from J, with 24 bases in between. This CDR3 reads CASSDIKQGLGSYGYTF. CDR3 sequence (DNA): TGTGCCAGCAGCGATATCAAACAGGGTTTGGGGAGCTATGGCTACACCTTC.

This clonotype was seen at least ten times. This chain joins TRBV4-2 and TRBJ1-6, with 8 nucleotides matching TRBD1. Germline V gives CDR1 LGHNA, CDR2 YNFKEQ. This CDR3 spans 15 amino acids. V shed 1 base and J 8 bases; nucleotides not matched to a gene: 4. The CDR3 DNA is TGTGCCAGCAGCCAAGGTGCAGGGGGCGATTCACCCCTCCACTTT. Protein product: CASSQGAGGDSPLHF.

This clonotype was detected ten times or more. The chain has TRBV7-9 and TRBJ2-7; D not resolved. The CDR3 length is 12 residues. In germline, CDR1 is SEHNR, CDR2 FQNEAQ (reference sequence). V gave up 8 bases and J gave up 1 base, with 9 bases separating them. CDR3 in DNA: TGTGCCAGCGGCGACGGGTCCTACGAGCAGTACTTC. It specifies CASGDGSYEQYF. The variable domain in full, with the rest retrieved from reference TRBV7-9 and TRBJ2-7, is DTGVSQNPRHKITKRGQNVTFRCDPISEHNRLYWYRQTLGQGPEFLTYFQNEAQLEKSRLLSDRFSAERPKGSFSTLEIQRTEQGDSAMYLCASGDGSYEQYFGPGTRLTVT.

The genes are TRBV9 and TRBJ1-6; TRBD1 aligns across 9 bases. CDR3 length equals 16 residues. From germline, CDR1 is SGDLS and CDR2 YYNGEE. J was trimmed by 8 bases and V by 4 bases; bases with no gene match: 10. The CDR3: CASSPLPGQGDSPLHF. In nucleotides, the CDR3 is TGTGCCAGCAGCCCATTACCGGGACAGGGAGATTCACCCCTCCACTTT.

The J gene is TRBJ2-3, the V gene TRBV7-3, with 7 bases that match TRBD1. J lost 4 bases, V lost 6 bases, and 7 bases had no gene match. This CDR3 has 14 amino acids. Germline CDR1 reads SGHTA; CDR2 reads FQGTGA. CDR3 sequence (DNA): TGTGCCAGCAGTCGCACAGGGGTTTCAGATACGCAGTATTTT. It yields the protein CASSRTGVSDTQYF.

This clonotype was picked up a small number of times. The chain combines TRBV29-1 with TRBJ1-1, with 7 bases identical to TRBD1. The CDR3 has 13 residues. Per germline, CDR1 SQVTM and CDR2 ANQGSEA. After removal of 7 bases from V and 7 bases from J, the junction contained 12 bases not matched to a gene. Here the CDR3 DNA reads TGCAGCGCCAAAGGCGCAGGGGGTATTGAAGCTTTCTTT. It specifies CSAKGAGGIEAFF.

This clonotype has more than one count but fewer than ten. V usage is TRBV29-1 and J usage is TRBJ2-1; 10 nucleotides align to TRBD2. From germline, CDR1 is SQVTM and CDR2 ANQGSEA. The trim removed 7 bases at V and 4 bases at J, leaving 7 bases unmatched. CDR3 length: 14 amino acids. In nucleotides, the CDR3 is TGCAGCGGGGCAGTAGCGGGAGGTTACAATGAGCAGTTCTTC. Encoded protein: CSGAVAGGYNEQFF.

The chain couples TRBV7-8 to TRBJ2-3; D gene uncertain. Trimming removed 1 base from V and 2 bases from J, with 10 bases in between. The CDR3 contains 15 residues. Germline V gene data show CDR1 as SGHVS and CDR2 as FQNEAQ. CDR3: CASSLGVANTDTQYF. In DNA form, the CDR3 reads TGTGCCAGCAGCTTAGGGGTGGCGAACACAGATACGCAGTATTTT. Supplemented by reference TRBV7-8 and TRBJ2-3, the full variable domain reads GAGVSQSPRYKVAKRGQDVALRCDPISGHVSLFWYQQALGQGPEFLTYFQNEAQLDKSGLPSDRFFAERPEGSVSTLKIQRTQQEDSAVYLCASSLGVANTDTQYFGPGTRLTVL.

The gene calls are TRBV25-1 and TRBJ2-7, with 8 bases lining up with TRBD1. With 3 bases clipped from V and 5 bases from J, the junction kept 9 bases outside the gene matches. This CDR3 spans 15 amino acids. Germline lookup yields CDR1 MGHDK and CDR2 SYGVNS. The CDR3 DNA sequence: TGTGCCAGCAGTGACGGTCGCAGGGGGCGAAACGAGCAGTACTTC. As protein: CASSDGRRGRNEQYF.

This clonotype appeared many times. This chain joins TRBV6-5 and TRBJ1-1; perhaps TRBD1 as D (5 bases). V lost 6 bases, J lost 4 bases, and 12 bases lay in between. Per germline, CDR1 MNHEY and CDR2 SVGAGI. The CDR3 extends over 13 amino acids. In DNA form, the CDR3 reads TGTGCCAGCAGCTCGACAGCTTTCACTGAAGCTTTCTTT. Residues: CASSSTAFTEAFF.

This chain uses TRBV24-1 with TRBJ2-3; 9 bases match TRBD2. The junction had 12 bases not matched to a gene; V was cut back by 0 bases and J by 3 bases. There are 19 residues in the CDR3. Germline V lookup: CDR1 KGHDR, CDR2 SFDVKD. The CDR3 reads CATSDLSASGTPSTDTQYF. CDR3 in DNA: TGTGCCACCAGTGATTTGAGCGCTAGCGGGACCCCGAGTACAGATACGCAGTATTTT.

As regards this clonotype: A much larger clone differs from this one at a single base, so this may be a read error. The gene calls are TRBV25-1 and TRBJ1-5; D not resolved. CDR3 length: 14 amino acids. V lost 4 bases to trimming and J lost 4 bases, with 11 bases between them. Looked up from germline, CDR1 is MGHDK and CDR2 is SYGVNS. The CDR3 loop reads CASSVFGGNQPQHF. CDR3 coding DNA: TGTGCCAGCAGTGTATTTGGCGGAAATCAGCCCCAGCATTTT.

This clonotype was picked up a small number of times. DNA of the CDR3: TGTGCCAGCAGCATGGCAGCGGGAGTGAACTACAATGAGCAGTTCTTC. Its protein product is CASSMAAGVNYNEQFF. J is TRBJ2-1 and V is TRBV7-9; 8 bases map to TRBD2. Germline values: CDR1 SEHNR, CDR2 FQNEAQ (reference sequence). V dropped 5 bases and J dropped 3; count of bases not matched to a gene: 9. This CDR3 has 16 residues.

V is TRBV29-1 and J is TRBJ1-1, with D unresolved. The V gene's germline CDR1 is SQVTM and CDR2 ANQGSEA. This CDR3 is 12 amino acids long. The germline V and J ends were trimmed by 4 bases and 1 base, with 7 bases remaining between them. The CDR3 is CSVGGRNTEAFF. The CDR3 DNA reads TGCAGCGTTGGAGGACGGAACACTGAAGCTTTCTTT.

A few counts support this clonotype. The chain is built from TRBV10-3 and TRBJ2-7, with TRBD2 identical over 9 bases. This CDR3 has 15 residues. The V segment lost 4 bases and the J segment 6 bases; nucleotides outside the gene matches: 10. The germline V gene has CDR1 ENHRY and CDR2 SYGVKD. DNA of the CDR3: TGTGCCATCAGTGTGAAAGCGGGAGGAGTCCCCGAGCAGTACGTC. Protein sequence: CAISVKAGGVPEQYV.

In its sample, this clonotype was seen many times. The J gene is TRBJ2-3, the V gene TRBV12-3 or TRBV12-4; D unresolved. The CDR3 covers 17 residues. Between the trimmed V and J ends, which lost 3 bases and 1 base, there was a span of 17 bases. CDR3 nucleotides: TGTGCCAGCAGTTTCTCGCTACTTCGGCGCGGCACAGATACGCAGTATTTT. This translates into CASSFSLLRRGTDTQYF.

This clonotype has more than one count but fewer than ten. This chain's CDR3 is CASSIGRVLAGMHQPQHF. The CDR3 region has the DNA TGTGCCAGTAGTATAGGAAGGGTCCTCGCAGGGATGCATCAGCCCCAGCATTTT. J is TRBJ1-5 and V is TRBV19; a weak D match, TRBD1 (5 bases). The CDR3 runs 18 residues. V was trimmed by 1 base and J by 5 bases, leaving 21 bases between them. CDR1 is LNHDA and CDR2 is SQIVND in the germline V gene (reference sequence).

The rearrangement uses TRBV19 and TRBJ1-4; D perhaps matches TRBD1 (5 bases). Germline V gives CDR1 LNHDA, CDR2 SQIVND (reference sequence). V was pared by 3 bases and J by 5 bases, with 10 bases between. The CDR3 runs to 14 residues. In DNA, the CDR3 is TGTGCCAGTAGTATGGGGGGTGCGAATGAAAAACTGTTTTTT. Translating gives CASSMGGANEKLFF.

The CDR3 nucleotides read TGCGCCAGCAGCGAACCGTCACAGGGGGGGGCGTACGAGCAGTACTTC. It encodes CASSEPSQGGAYEQYF. This chain links TRBV5-1 with TRBJ2-7, with a tentative D call TRBD1 (8 bases). V lost 4 bases, J lost 4 bases, and 21 bases lay in between. The CDR3 is 16 amino acids. Looked up from germline, CDR1 is SGHRS and CDR2 is YFSETQ.

In its sample, this clonotype was seen a few times. The chain carries TRBV20-1 and TRBJ2-3; TRBD2 matches 7 bases. Germline values: CDR1 DFQATT, CDR2 SNEGSKA (reference sequence). The CDR3 is 14 amino acids. V lost 7 bases to trimming and J lost 4 bases; unmatched junction nucleotides: 11. The chain's CDR3 is CSETTSRHPDTQYF. In DNA form, the CDR3 reads TGCAGTGAAACGACTAGCCGACACCCAGATACGCAGTATTTT.

The V gene is TRBV7-2, the J gene TRBJ1-6, with D unresolved. V was shortened by 7 bases and J by 9 bases, with 10 bases between the two germline ends. CDR3 length: 12 amino acids. Looked up from germline, CDR1 is SGHTA and CDR2 is FQGNSA. DNA for the CDR3: TGTGCCAGCACCTGGCGCAGTTCACCCCTCCACTTT. Amino acid sequence: CASTWRSSPLHF.

The J gene is TRBJ1-5, the V gene TRBV5-5; the match to TRBD1 covers 7 bases. The CDR3 is 16 amino acids. Trimming took 0 bases from V and 6 from J; bases not matched to a gene: 9. Per germline, CDR1 SGHKS and CDR2 YYEKEE (reference sequence). The CDR3 nucleotides read TGTGCCAGCAGCTTGGCACAGGGGAGTATTGGTCAGCCCCAGCATTTT. The encoded protein is CASSLAQGSIGQPQHF. The complete variable domain, with remaining parts taken from reference TRBV5-5 and TRBJ1-5, reads DAGVTQSPTHLIKTRGQQVTLRCSPISGHKSVSWYQQVLGQGPQFIFQYYEKEERGRGNFPDRFSARQFPNYSSELNVNALLLGDSALYLCASSLAQGSIGQPQHFGDGTRLSIL.

This clonotype was counted between two and nine times. The chain uses TRBV29-1 and TRBJ1-4; possible D gene TRBD1, 6 bases. Germline CDR1 reads SQVTM; CDR2 reads ANQGSEA. CDR3 size: 13 residues. V gave up 6 bases and J gave up 3 bases, with 11 bases separating them. Here the CDR3 reads CSVQRGSNEKLFF. As DNA, the CDR3 is TGCAGCGTCCAGAGGGGGTCTAATGAAAAACTGTTTTTT.